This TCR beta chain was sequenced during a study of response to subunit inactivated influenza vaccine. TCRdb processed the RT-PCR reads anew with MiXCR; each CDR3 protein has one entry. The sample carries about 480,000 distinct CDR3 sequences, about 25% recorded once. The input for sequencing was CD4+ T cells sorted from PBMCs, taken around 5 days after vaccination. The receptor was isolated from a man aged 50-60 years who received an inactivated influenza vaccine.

For the CDR3, the DNA is TGCGCCAGCACCCGGACCCGTAGCGGGGGGGCCTACGAGCAGTACTTC. Its protein is CASTRTRSGGAYEQYF. The chain has TRBV10-2 and TRBJ2-7; the match to TRBD2 covers 11 bases. The CDR3 covers 16 residues. Germline trimming cut 7 bases from V and 2 bases from J; bases unmatched to any gene: 10. Germline CDR1 WSHSY, CDR2 SAAADI.